This T cell receptor (beta chain) came from a study of beta chain features in type 1 diabetes. The entirety of the isolated RNA underwent reverse transcription, so expressed TCRB transcripts were sequenced. The assay was immunoSEQ multiplex PCR, and TCRdb's table has in-frame clones only and misses some. In the table there are a few hundred thousand clones, over 9% of which are singletons. This clone was detected a few times. Its specificity is not known. Notes on the study in general: All four CD4+ subsets from Type 1 diabetes patients carried moderately but significantly shorter TCRB CDR3s. VDJ junctions from patients with type 1 diabetes contained fewer insertions and more deletions.

The sequence was collected from a man aged 25 to 40 with type 1 diabetes. Sequences were obtained from central memory CD4+ T cells from blood.

The CDR3 here is CASSRGQINEKLFF. CDR3 nucleotides: TGTGCCAGCAGTCGAGGACAGATTAATGAAAAACTGTTTTTT. V and J are TRBV28 and TRBJ1-4, with a tentative D call TRBD1 (6 bases). CDR1 is MDHEN, CDR2 SYDVKM, per germline. V lost 5 bases and J 4 bases, leaving 11 bases between the germline ends. This CDR3 contains 14 residues.